The next 28 T cell receptor beta chains were all read from a single sample in a study of CD8 T cells in ankylosing spondylitis. TCRdb re-derived calls from the 5' RACE reads in MiXCR, one entry per CDR3 protein. The sample records about 90,000 distinct CDR3 sequences, around 27% being singletons. The sample comprised blood, either unsorted or a sorted T cell fraction (not recorded which). The receptors were sampled from a male donor with ankylosing spondylitis or in good health (not recorded which).

This clonotype was seen only a few times. The rearrangement joins TRBV15 to TRBJ1-4; D not certain. This CDR3 comprises 15 residues. Trimming took off 3 bases at V and 6 bases at J, with 14 bases between the two ends. Looked up from germline, CDR1 is LNHNV and CDR2 is YYDKDF (reference sequence). The DNA for the CDR3 is TGTGCCACCAGCAGGAGGAGGCAGATTGATGAAAAACTGTTTTTT. This codes for CATSRRRQIDEKLFF.

This clonotype was counted a few times. The gene calls are TRBV29-1 and TRBJ2-7; TRBD2 is a possible D gene (6 bases). V dropped 7 bases and J dropped 0 bases, with 19 bases sitting between them. The CDR3 has 15 residues. Germline V gene data show CDR1 as SQVTM and CDR2 as ANQGSEA. CDR3 coding DNA: TGCAGCGCTGGGTGGTTGGACGGGAGCTCCTACGAGCAGTACTTC. Protein: CSAGWLDGSSYEQYF.

This clonotype came up a few times. The J gene is TRBJ2-3, the V gene TRBV4-1, with D perhaps assigned TRBD1 or TRBD2 (5 bases each). From germline, CDR1 is MGHRA and CDR2 YSYEKL. The CDR3 sequence is 15 residues long. The V gene lost 8 bases and the J gene lost 5 bases, with 20 bases spanning the gap. In DNA form, the CDR3 reads TGCGCCAGCTCCGCGTTGGGGGTTACGGTAGATACGCAGTATTTT. This translates into CASSALGVTVDTQYF.

The chain joins TRBV19 to TRBJ1-4; D is unresolved. Per the germline V gene, CDR1 is LNHDA and CDR2 is SQIVND (reference sequence). The CDR3 has 12 residues. The V and J ends lost 5 bases and 7 bases respectively, with 8 bases between them. In nucleotides, the CDR3 is TGTGCCAGTAGTGTGGAAGGTGAAAAACTGTTTTTT. It codes for CASSVEGEKLFF. Drawing the rest from reference TRBV19 and TRBJ1-4, the complete variable domain is DGGITQSPKYLFRKEGQNVTLSCEQNLNHDAMYWYRQDPGQGLRLIYYSQIVNDFQKGDIAEGYSVSREKKESFPLTVTSAQKNPTAFYLCASSVEGEKLFFGSGTQLSVL.

This chain joins TRBV5-1 and TRBJ1-5, with TRBD1 as a possible D gene (5 bases). Germline V gene sequence: CDR1 SGHRS, CDR2 YFSETQ. V shed 4 bases and J shed 7 bases, with 15 bases lying between them. CDR3 size: 14 residues. This CDR3 is CASSEGLLAQPQHF. The CDR3 DNA reads as TGCGCCAGCAGCGAGGGGTTGCTGGCCCAGCCCCAGCATTTT.

The V and J genes are TRBV5-1 and TRBJ2-7, with D possibly being TRBD1 (6 bases). This CDR3 comprises 14 residues. The germline V gene encodes CDR1 SGHRS and CDR2 YFSETQ. Trimming left V 5 bases short and J 2 bases short, with 14 bases between. CDR3 bases: TGCGCCAGCAGTAACTTGGGGGCAACCTACGAGCAGTACTTC. Amino acid sequence: CASSNLGATYEQYF.

This clonotype was seen more than once but under ten times. The J gene is TRBJ1-2, the V gene TRBV5-1; D might be TRBD1 (5 bases). This CDR3 has 14 amino acids. Trimming cost V 4 bases and J 6 bases, with 16 bases left between them. Germline V gene sequence: CDR1 SGHRS, CDR2 YFSETQ. The DNA of the CDR3 is TGCGCCAGCAGCCGTTCGACAGAAGACCATGGCTACACCTTC. Residues: CASSRSTEDHGYTF.

The genes are TRBV4-2 and TRBJ2-1; 11 bases are shared with TRBD2. The CDR3 runs to 15 residues. Trimming cost V 4 bases and J 5 bases; bases outside gene matches: 4. Germline CDR1 and CDR2: LGHNA and YNFKEQ. For the CDR3, the DNA is TGTGCCAGCAGCCGAGTACTAGCGGGAGACAATGAGCAGTTCTTC. This translates into CASSRVLAGDNEQFF.

This chain links TRBV5-1 with TRBJ2-7; TRBD2 might be the D (5 bases). The CDR3 totals 14 residues. CDR1 SGHRS and CDR2 YFSETQ come from the germline V gene. V dropped 2 bases and J dropped 2 bases, with 11 bases sitting between them. DNA of the CDR3: TGCGCCAGCAGCTTTACTAGTACGACCTACGAGCAGTACTTC. Its translation: CASSFTSTTYEQYF.

Here the CDR3 reads CASSYSRGYEQYV. CDR3 sequence (DNA): TGTGCCAGCAGTTACTCTCGGGGATACGAGCAGTACGTC. The chain employs TRBV6-5 and TRBJ2-7; a possible D gene is TRBD2 (5 bases). CDR3 length equals 13 residues. CDR1 and CDR2 from the germline V gene are MNHEY and SVGAGI. Trimming took off 0 bases at V and 4 bases at J, with 7 bases between the two ends.

The rearrangement joins TRBV25-1 to TRBJ2-1; D not resolved. CDR3 length: 11 residues. Germline CDR1 reads MGHDK; CDR2 reads SYGVNS. V was shortened by 5 bases and J by 7 bases, with 6 bases between the two germline ends. The CDR3 reads CASSPGNEQFF. In nucleotides, the CDR3 is TGTGCCAGCAGTCCGGGTAATGAGCAGTTCTTC.

This clonotype was seen a few times. CDR3 coding DNA: TGTGCCAGCAGCCAGTGGACAGGTGGTAAAAACATTCAGTACTTC. This translates into CASSQWTGGKNIQYF. The V call is TRBV7-9, the J call TRBJ2-4, with TRBD1 matching 7 bases. Germline trimming cut 5 bases from V and 4 bases from J; bases unmatched to any gene: 8. CDR3 length: 15 residues. Germline CDR1 reads SEHNR; CDR2 reads FQNEAQ (reference sequence).

In this sample, this clonotype turned up a few times. V and J are TRBV12-3 or TRBV12-4 and TRBJ2-5, with a tentative D call TRBD1 (6 bases). V dropped 5 bases and J dropped 5 bases, with 12 bases sitting between them. This CDR3 contains 13 residues. The CDR3 coding sequence is TGTGCCAGCAGTGCACAGGGTGGGGAGACCCAGTACTTC. This encodes CASSAQGGETQYF.

This clonotype turned up a few times. The V gene is TRBV30, the J gene TRBJ1-4; 7 nucleotides line up with TRBD1. The CDR3 is made up of 16 amino acids. V lost 2 bases and J lost 4; bases outside the gene matches: 10. Germline assignment: CDR1 GTSNPN and CDR2 SVGIG (reference sequence). The CDR3 region is CAWSIGTAHFNEKLFF. CDR3 DNA: TGTGCCTGGAGTATCGGGACAGCTCATTTTAATGAAAAACTGTTTTTT.

This clonotype was counted only a few times. The chain is built from TRBV7-3 and TRBJ2-2, with 7 nucleotides matching TRBD1. Germline values: CDR1 SGHTA, CDR2 FQGTGA. After removal of 4 bases from V and 1 base from J, the junction contained 0 bases not matched to a gene. This CDR3 region has 14 residues. Here the CDR3 reads CASSWDRNTGELFF. For the CDR3, the DNA is TGTGCCAGCAGCTGGGACAGGAACACCGGGGAGCTGTTTTTT.

This clonotype has a handful of counts. This chain connects TRBV5-1 to TRBJ2-5; 10 nucleotides match TRBD1. J gave up 2 bases and V 2 bases, and 3 bases lay outside the gene matches. Germline V gene data show CDR1 as SGHRS and CDR2 as YFSETQ. CDR3 length equals 15 residues. CDR3 bases: TGCGCCAGCAGCTTAGACAGGGGGCGGCAAGAGACCCAGTACTTC. Amino acids: CASSLDRGRQETQYF. The variable domain in full, completed from reference TRBV5-1 and TRBJ2-5, reads KAGVTQTPRYLIKTRGQQVTLSCSPISGHRSVSWYQQTPGQGLQFLFEYFSETQRNKGNFPGRFSGRQFSNSRSEMNVSTLELGDSALYLCASSLDRGRQETQYFGPGTRLLVL.

This clonotype was detected only a few times. At one boundary the junction diverges from the germline segment, which might be a read error. The genes are TRBV7-7 and TRBJ2-2, with D perhaps matching TRBD2 (5 bases). The CDR3 runs to 13 residues. CDR1 SSHAT and CDR2 FNYEAQ come from the germline V gene (reference sequence). The CDR3 DNA sequence: TGTGCTAGCAGTTTGGACTCGACCGGGGAGCTGTTTTTT. Amino acid sequence: CASSLDSTGELFF.

This clonotype was seen at least ten times. This sequence joins TRBV6-1 and TRBJ2-2, with D unclear. The CDR3 extends over 14 amino acids. Germline loops: CDR1 MNHNS, CDR2 SASEGT. Trimming pared 10 bases from V and 3 bases from J, leaving 15 bases between. CDR3 amino acids: CATSKGIDTGELFF. The CDR3 DNA sequence: TGTGCCACCTCGAAGGGCATCGACACCGGGGAGCTGTTTTTT.

The table lists this clonotype with a few counts. The chain recombines TRBV18 with TRBJ2-5; tentative D call: TRBD2 (5 bases). Trimming stripped 4 bases from V and 3 bases from J, with 15 bases between. The germline gives CDR1 KGHSH, CDR2 LQKENI. The length of the CDR3 is 15 residues. The CDR3 nucleotides read TGTGCCAGCTCACTCGAAGGAACTAGAGAAGAGACCCAGTACTTC. Translated: CASSLEGTREETQYF.

This clonotype was observed a handful of times. The CDR3 reads CASSSTSGGTQNIQYF. CDR3 DNA: TGCGCCAGCAGTTCAACTTCCGGGGGGACTCAAAACATTCAGTACTTC. This rearrangement joins TRBV5-1 to TRBJ2-4; TRBD2 matches 7 bases. The CDR3 is 16 amino acids. The J segment lost 5 bases and the V segment lost 5 bases, leaving 13 bases of the junction unmatched. Germline CDR1 SGHRS, CDR2 YFSETQ.

This clonotype came up a few times. This sequence joins TRBV20-1 and TRBJ1-2, with D tentatively TRBD1 (5 bases). Germline values: CDR1 DFQATT, CDR2 SNEGSKA (reference sequence). The CDR3 length is 11 residues. The V and J ends lost 7 bases and 3 bases respectively, with 9 bases between them. The CDR3 region has the DNA TGCAGTGTCGTAGGGGACTATGGCTACACCTTC. Translated: CSVVGDYGYTF.

J is TRBJ2-1 and V is TRBV29-1, with D perhaps matching TRBD1 (6 bases). This CDR3 comprises 16 residues. Germline values: CDR1 SQVTM, CDR2 ANQGSEA. V shed 0 bases and J shed 8 bases, with 20 bases lying between them. CDR3 region: CSVEDTHHRAWHEQFF. CDR3 in DNA: TGCAGCGTTGAAGATACCCACCACAGGGCTTGGCATGAGCAGTTCTTC.

The chain uses TRBV7-8 and TRBJ1-1, with 9 positions matching TRBD1. Germline-derived CDR1 and CDR2 are SGHVS and FQNEAQ. Trimming removed 0 bases from V and 5 bases from J; junction bases left unmatched: 7. The CDR3 spans 16 residues. In DNA form, the CDR3 reads TGTGCCAGCAGCTTAGCAGGGACAGGGAGAATGACTGAAGCTTTCTTT. Translation gives CASSLAGTGRMTEAFF.

This clonotype was picked up many times. The V and J genes are TRBV5-1 and TRBJ1-4, with D possibly TRBD1 on 5 matching bases. Trimming removed 5 bases from V and 5 bases from J, with 10 bases in between. CDR3 length: 13 residues. Germline V gene sequence: CDR1 SGHRS, CDR2 YFSETQ. CDR3 DNA: TGCGCCAGCAGGATCGGGGGGAATGAAAAACTGTTTTTT. Protein sequence: CASRIGGNEKLFF.

This clonotype turned up a few times. This chain links TRBV20-1 with TRBJ2-3, with D unresolved. CDR1 DFQATT and CDR2 SNEGSKA come from the germline V gene (reference sequence). CDR3 length equals 11 residues. CDR3 amino acids: CGAESTDTQYF. CDR3 nucleotides: TGCGGAGCAGAAAGCACAGATACGCAGTATTTT.

This clonotype has a count of ten or more. The chain employs TRBV5-1 and TRBJ2-3; 9 bases map to TRBD2. The CDR3 is 15 residues long. V was clipped by 0 bases and J by 4 bases; unmatched bases: 3. Germline CDR1 SGHRS, CDR2 YFSETQ. DNA for the CDR3: TGCGCCAGCAGCTTGGTGTCTAGCGGGGCAGATACGCAGTATTTT. Translation gives CASSLVSSGADTQYF.

The V and J genes are TRBV20-1 and TRBJ1-1; the D is unclear. CDR3 length: 10 residues. The germline gives CDR1 DFQATT, CDR2 SNEGSKA (reference sequence). Trimming shortened V by 2 bases and J by 10 bases, and 8 bases separated the two germline ends. CDR3 loop: CSARLVGAFF. In nucleotides, the CDR3 is TGCAGTGCTAGACTAGTGGGAGCTTTCTTT.

This clonotype was seen only a few times. The V call is TRBV29-1, the J call TRBJ2-5; tentative D call: TRBD1 (6 bases). This CDR3 comprises 14 residues. Germline V CDR1 and CDR2: SQVTM, ANQGSEA. V was cut by 7 bases and J by 0 bases, with 15 bases left in between. The CDR3 DNA sequence: TGCAGCGCCCGGGACAATCCGTACCAAGAGACCCAGTACTTC. Translating gives CSARDNPYQETQYF.